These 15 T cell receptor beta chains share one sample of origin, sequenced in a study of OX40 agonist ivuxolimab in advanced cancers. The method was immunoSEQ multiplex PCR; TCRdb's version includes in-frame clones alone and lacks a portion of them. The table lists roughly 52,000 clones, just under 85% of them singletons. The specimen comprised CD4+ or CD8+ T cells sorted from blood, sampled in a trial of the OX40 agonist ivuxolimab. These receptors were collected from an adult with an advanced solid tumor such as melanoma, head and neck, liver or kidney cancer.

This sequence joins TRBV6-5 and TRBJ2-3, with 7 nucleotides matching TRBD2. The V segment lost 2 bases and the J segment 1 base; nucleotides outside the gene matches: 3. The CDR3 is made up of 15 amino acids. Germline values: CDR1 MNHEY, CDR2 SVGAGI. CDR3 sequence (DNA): TGTGCCAGCAGTTACGGGGGAGGGGGCACAGATACGCAGTATTTT. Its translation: CASSYGGGGTDTQYF.

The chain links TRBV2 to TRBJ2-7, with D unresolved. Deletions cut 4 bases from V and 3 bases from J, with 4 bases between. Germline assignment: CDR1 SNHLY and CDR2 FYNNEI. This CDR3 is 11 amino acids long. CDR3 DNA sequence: TGTGCCAGCAGTGCGCACTACGAGCAGTACTTC. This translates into CASSAHYEQYF. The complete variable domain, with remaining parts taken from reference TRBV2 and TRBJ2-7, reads EPEVTQTPSHQVTQMGQEVILRCVPISNHLYFYWYRQILGQKVEFLVSFYNNEISEKSEIFDDQFSVERPDGSNFTLKIRSTKLEDSAMYFCASSAHYEQYFGPGTRLTVT.

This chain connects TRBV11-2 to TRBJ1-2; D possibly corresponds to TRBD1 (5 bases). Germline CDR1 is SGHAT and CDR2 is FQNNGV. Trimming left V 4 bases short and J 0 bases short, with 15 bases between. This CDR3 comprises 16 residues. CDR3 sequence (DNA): TGTGCCAGCAGCTCCGCCCCGCGGGGACCTAACTATGGCTACACCTTC. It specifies CASSSAPRGPNYGYTF.

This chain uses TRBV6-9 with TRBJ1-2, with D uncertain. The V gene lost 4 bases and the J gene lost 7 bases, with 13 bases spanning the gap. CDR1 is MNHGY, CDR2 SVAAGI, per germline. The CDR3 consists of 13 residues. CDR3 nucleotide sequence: TGTGCCAGCAGTTTCACGACCTATACTGGCTACACCTTC. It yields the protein CASSFTTYTGYTF.

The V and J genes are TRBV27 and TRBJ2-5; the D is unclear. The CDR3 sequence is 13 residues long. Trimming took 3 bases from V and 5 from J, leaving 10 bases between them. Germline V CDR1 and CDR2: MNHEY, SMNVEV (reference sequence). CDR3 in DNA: TGTGCCAGCAGTTTCACCCGTGGGGAGACCCAGTACTTC. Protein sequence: CASSFTRGETQYF.

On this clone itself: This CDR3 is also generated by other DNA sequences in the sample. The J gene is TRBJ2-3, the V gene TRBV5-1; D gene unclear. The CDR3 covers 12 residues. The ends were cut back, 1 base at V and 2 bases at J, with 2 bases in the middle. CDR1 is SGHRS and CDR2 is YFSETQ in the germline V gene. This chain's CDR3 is CASSLSTDTQYF. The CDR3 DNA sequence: TGCGCCAGCAGCTTGTCCACAGATACGCAGTATTTT.

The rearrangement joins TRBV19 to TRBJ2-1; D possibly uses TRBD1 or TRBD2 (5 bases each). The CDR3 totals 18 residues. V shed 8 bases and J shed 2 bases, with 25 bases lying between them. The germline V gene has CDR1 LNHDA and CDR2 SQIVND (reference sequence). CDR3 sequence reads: CASLGPTGPRGTYNEQFF. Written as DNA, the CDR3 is TGTGCCAGTCTCGGGCCCACGGGACCTAGGGGAACCTACAATGAGCAGTTCTTC.

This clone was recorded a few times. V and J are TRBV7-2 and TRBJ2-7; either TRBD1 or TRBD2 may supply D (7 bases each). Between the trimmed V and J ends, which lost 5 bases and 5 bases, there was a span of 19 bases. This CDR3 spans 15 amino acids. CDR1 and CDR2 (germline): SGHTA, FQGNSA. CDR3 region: CASSRSREGAHEQYF. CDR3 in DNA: TGTGCCAGCAGCCGATCGAGGGAGGGGGCCCACGAGCAGTACTTC. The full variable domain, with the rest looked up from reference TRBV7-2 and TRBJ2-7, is GAGVSQSPSNKVTEKGKDVELRCDPISGHTALYWYRQSLGQGLEFLIYFQGNSAPDKSGLPSDRFSAERTGGSVSTLTIQRTQQEDSAVYLCASSRSREGAHEQYFGPGTRLTVT.

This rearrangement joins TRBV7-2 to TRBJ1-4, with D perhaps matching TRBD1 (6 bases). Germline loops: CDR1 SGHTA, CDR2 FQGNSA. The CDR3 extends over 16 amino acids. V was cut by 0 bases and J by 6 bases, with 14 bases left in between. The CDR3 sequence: CASSLANRVIDEKLFF. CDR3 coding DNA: TGTGCCAGCAGCTTAGCAAACAGGGTAATTGATGAAAAACTGTTTTTT.

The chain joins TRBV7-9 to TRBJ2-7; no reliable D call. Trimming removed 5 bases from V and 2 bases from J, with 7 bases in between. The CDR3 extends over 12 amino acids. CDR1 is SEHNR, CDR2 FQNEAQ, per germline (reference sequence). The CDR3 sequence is CASSQDAYEQYF. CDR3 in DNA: TGTGCCAGCAGCCAAGACGCCTACGAGCAGTACTTC.

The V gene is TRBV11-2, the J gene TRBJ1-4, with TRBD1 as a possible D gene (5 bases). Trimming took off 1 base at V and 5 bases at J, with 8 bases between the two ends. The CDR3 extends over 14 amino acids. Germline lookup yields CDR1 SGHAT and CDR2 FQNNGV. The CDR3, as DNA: TGTGCCAGCAGCTTAGGCAGGGAGAATGAAAAACTGTTTTTT. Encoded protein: CASSLGRENEKLFF.

CDR3 DNA: TGTGCCAGCAGTGTTAGCGTTAGCTCCTACAATGAGCAGTTCTTC. Residues: CASSVSVSSYNEQFF. This rearrangement joins TRBV2 to TRBJ2-1; perhaps TRBD2 as D (5 bases). Trimming took 4 bases from V and 0 from J, leaving 10 bases between them. CDR1 SNHLY and CDR2 FYNNEI come from the germline V gene. The CDR3 contains 15 residues. Supplemented by reference TRBV2 and TRBJ2-1, the full variable domain reads EPEVTQTPSHQVTQMGQEVILRCVPISNHLYFYWYRQILGQKVEFLVSFYNNEISEKSEIFDDQFSVERPDGSNFTLKIRSTKLEDSAMYFCASSVSVSSYNEQFFGPGTRLTVL.

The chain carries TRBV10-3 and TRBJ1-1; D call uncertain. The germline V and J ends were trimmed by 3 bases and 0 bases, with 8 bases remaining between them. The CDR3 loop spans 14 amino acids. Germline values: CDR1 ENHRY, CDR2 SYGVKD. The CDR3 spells CAISEPQLNTEAFF. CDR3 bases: TGTGCCATCAGTGAACCACAGCTGAACACTGAAGCTTTCTTT.

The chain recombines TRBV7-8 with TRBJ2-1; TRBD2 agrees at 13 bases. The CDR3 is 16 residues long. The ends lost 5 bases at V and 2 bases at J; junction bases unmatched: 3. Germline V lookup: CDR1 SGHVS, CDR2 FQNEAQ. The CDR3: CASSPTSGGAYNEQFF. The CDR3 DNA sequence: TGTGCCAGCAGCCCCACTAGCGGGGGGGCCTACAATGAGCAGTTCTTC.

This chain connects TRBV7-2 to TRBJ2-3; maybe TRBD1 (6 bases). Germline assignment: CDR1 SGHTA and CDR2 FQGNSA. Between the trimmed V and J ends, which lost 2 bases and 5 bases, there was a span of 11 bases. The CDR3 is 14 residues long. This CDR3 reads CASSLTLGGDTQYF. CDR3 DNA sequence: TGTGCCAGCAGCTTAACACTAGGGGGAGATACGCAGTATTTT.